Described below is a single T cell receptor beta chain sequence and its context. Its matching antigen is unknown. This CDR3 is built from 15 residues. CDR1 and CDR2 (germline): LNHDA, SQIVND (reference sequence). Trimming pared 4 bases from V and 7 bases from J, leaving 17 bases between. Using immunoSEQ multiplex PCR, the repertoire was profiled, and TCRdb retains in-frame clones only, with some absent. The sample carries some 170,000 clones, about 88% recorded once. The source of the sample is a study of cytotoxic CD8 clonotypes in ibrutinib-treated CLL. Study results and caveats: Public clonotypes were seen rarely and were contracted or stable on treatment.

V usage is TRBV19 and J usage is TRBJ2-1; D is possibly TRBD1 (5 bases). The TCR comes from a human donor with chronic lymphocytic leukemia. Source: PBMCs, taken at disease progression, from a patient treated with ibrutinib. CDR3 DNA: TGTGCCAGTAGTAGGCAGGGCGCCGCTTTGAATGAGCAGTTCTTC. Translated: CASSRQGAALNEQFF.